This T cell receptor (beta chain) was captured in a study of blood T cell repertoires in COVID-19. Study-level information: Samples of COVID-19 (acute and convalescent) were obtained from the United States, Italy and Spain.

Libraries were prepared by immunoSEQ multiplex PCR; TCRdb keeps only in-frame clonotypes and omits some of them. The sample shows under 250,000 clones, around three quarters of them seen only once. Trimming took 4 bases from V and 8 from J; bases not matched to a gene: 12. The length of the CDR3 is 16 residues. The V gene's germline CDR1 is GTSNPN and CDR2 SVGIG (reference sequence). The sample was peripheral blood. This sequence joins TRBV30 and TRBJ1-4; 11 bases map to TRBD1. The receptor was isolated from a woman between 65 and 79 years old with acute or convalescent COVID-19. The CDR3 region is CAWTTLPGQGEEKLFF. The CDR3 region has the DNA TGTGCCTGGACCACCTTACCGGGACAGGGGGAGGAAAAACTGTTTTTT. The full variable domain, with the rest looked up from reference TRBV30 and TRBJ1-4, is SQTIHQWPATLVQPVGSPLSLECTVEGTSNPNLYWYRQAAGRGLQLLFYSVGIGQISSEVPQNLSASRPQDRQFILSSKKLLLSDSGFYLCAWTTLPGQGEEKLFFGSGTQLSVL.